This TCR beta chain was sequenced in a study of shared clonotypes between healthy human individuals. A CD45RA-negative memory subset and a CD45RA+ naive subset were separated from the CD4+ cells. With 0 bases removed from V and 0 bases from J, the gap between germline ends came to 11 bases. Germline values: CDR1 ENHRY, CDR2 SYGVKD. The CDR3 is 16 residues long. The count of this clone is one. Its antigen is as yet unknown. Using immunoSEQ multiplex PCR, the repertoire was profiled, and TCRdb retains in-frame clones only, with some absent. The data hold 2 million or so clones, with 90% to 95% observed a single time. Study results and caveats: Clonotypes which were not shared had lower generation probabilities than clonotypes that all four donors shared. Naive subsets generally exceeded memory subsets in estimated richness. In having few donors, the study represented limited genetic and exposure-history diversity.

Sequencing was performed on naive CD4+ T cells sorted from blood. Regarding subset: CD45RA+ positively selected. The receptor was isolated from a man aged 18 to 30 in good health. The chain has TRBV10-3 and TRBJ1-1; a possible D gene is TRBD1 (5 bases). The CDR3 here is CAISESTAGLNTEAFF. The DNA of the CDR3 is TGTGCCATCAGTGAGTCGACAGCAGGGCTGAACACTGAAGCTTTCTTT.